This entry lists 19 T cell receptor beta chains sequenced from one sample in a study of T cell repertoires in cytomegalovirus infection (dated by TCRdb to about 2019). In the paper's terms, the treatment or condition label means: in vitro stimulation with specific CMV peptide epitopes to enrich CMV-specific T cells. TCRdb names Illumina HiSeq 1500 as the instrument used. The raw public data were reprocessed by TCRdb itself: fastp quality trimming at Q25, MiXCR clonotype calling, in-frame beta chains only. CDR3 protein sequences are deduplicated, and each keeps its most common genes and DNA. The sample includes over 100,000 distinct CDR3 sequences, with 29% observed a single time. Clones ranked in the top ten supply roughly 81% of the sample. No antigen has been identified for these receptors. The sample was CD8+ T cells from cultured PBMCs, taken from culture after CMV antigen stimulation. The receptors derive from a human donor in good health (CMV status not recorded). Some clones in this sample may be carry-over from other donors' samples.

This CDR3 reads CAAKTWSGANEKLFF. In DNA form, the CDR3 reads TGTGCCGCAAAAACGTGGAGCGGAGCTAATGAAAAACTGTTTTTT. The gene calls are TRBV19 and TRBJ1-4; D is undetermined. This CDR3 is built from 15 residues. Trimming took 11 bases from V and 3 from J, leaving 19 bases between them. Germline assignment: CDR1 LNHDA and CDR2 SQIVND (reference sequence).

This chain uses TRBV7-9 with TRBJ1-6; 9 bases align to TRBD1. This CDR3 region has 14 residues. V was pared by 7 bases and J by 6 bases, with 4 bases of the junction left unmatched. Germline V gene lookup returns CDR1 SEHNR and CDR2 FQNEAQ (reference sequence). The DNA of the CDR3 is TGTGCCAGCATCCCGGGACAGGGTAATTCACCCCTCCACTTT. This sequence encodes CASIPGQGNSPLHF.

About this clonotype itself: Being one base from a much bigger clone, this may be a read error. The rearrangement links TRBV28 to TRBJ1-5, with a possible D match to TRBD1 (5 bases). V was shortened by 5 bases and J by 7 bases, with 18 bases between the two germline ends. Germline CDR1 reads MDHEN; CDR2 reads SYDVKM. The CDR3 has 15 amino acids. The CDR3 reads CASSPRQRYVQPQHF. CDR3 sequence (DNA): TGTGCCAGCAGTCCCCGACAGCGCTATGTACAGCCCCAGCATTTT.

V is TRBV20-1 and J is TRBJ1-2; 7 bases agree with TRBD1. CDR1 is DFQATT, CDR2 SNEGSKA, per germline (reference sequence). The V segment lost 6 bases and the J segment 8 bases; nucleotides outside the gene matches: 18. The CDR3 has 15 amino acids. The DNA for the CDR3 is TGCAGTGCCCCAAATCCACAGGGGATCCATTGGGGCTACACCTTC. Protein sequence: CSAPNPQGIHWGYTF.

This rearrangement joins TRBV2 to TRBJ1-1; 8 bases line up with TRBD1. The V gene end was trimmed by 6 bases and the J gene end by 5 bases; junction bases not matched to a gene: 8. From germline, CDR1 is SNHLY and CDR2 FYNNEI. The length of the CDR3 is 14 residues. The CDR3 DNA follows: TGTGCCAGCAGAATTACTACAGGGGGAACTGAAGCTTTCTTT. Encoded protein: CASRITTGGTEAFF.

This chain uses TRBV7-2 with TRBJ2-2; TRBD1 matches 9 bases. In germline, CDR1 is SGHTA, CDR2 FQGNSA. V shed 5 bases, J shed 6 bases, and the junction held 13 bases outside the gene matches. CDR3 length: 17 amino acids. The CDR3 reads CASSLGPTQGAAGELFF. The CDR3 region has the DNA TGTGCCAGCAGCCTAGGCCCCACACAGGGGGCGGCCGGGGAGCTGTTTTTT. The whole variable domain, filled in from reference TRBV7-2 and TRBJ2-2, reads GAGVSQSPSNKVTEKGKDVELRCDPISGHTALYWYRQSLGQGLEFLIYFQGNSAPDKSGLPSDRFSAERTGGSVSTLTIQRTQQEDSAVYLCASSLGPTQGAAGELFFGEGSRLTVL.

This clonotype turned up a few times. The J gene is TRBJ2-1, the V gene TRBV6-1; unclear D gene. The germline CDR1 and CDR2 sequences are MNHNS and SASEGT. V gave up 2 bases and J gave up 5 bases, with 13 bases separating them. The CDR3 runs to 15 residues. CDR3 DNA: TGTGCCAGCAGTGAATGGACCTACGAAGACAATGAGCAGTTCTTC. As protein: CASSEWTYEDNEQFF.

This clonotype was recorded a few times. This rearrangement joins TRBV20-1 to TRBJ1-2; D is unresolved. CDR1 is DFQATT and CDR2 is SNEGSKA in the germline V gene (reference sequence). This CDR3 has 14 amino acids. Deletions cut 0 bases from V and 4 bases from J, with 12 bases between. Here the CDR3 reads CSARDSGLPYGYTF. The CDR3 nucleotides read TGCAGTGCTAGAGACTCAGGACTTCCCTATGGCTACACCTTC.

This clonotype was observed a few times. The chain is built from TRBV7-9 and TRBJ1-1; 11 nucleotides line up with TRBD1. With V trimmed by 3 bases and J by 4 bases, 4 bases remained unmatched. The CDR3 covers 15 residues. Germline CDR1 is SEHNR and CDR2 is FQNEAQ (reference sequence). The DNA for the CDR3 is TGTGCCAGCAGCTTGAGCGGGACAGGGGGCACTGAAGCTTTCTTT. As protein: CASSLSGTGGTEAFF.

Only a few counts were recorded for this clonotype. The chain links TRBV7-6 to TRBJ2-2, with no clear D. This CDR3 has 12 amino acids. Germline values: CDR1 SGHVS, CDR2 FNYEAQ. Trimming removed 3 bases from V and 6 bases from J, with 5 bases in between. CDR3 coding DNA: TGTGCCAGCAGCTTCCAGGCCGGGGAGCTGTTTTTT. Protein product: CASSFQAGELFF.

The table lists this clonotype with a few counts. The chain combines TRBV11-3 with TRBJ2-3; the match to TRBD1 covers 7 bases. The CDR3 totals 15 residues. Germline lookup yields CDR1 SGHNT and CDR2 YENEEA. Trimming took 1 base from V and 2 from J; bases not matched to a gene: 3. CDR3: CASSLGGTVTDTQYF. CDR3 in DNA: TGTGCCAGCAGCTTAGGGGGGACAGTCACAGATACGCAGTATTTT.

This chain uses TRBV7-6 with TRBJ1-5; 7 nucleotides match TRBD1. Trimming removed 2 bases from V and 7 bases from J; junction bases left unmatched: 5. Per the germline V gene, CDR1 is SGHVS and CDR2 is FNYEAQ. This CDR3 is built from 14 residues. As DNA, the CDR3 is TGTGCCAGCAGCTTACGCCTAGGGGGCCAGCCCCAGCATTTT. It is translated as CASSLRLGGQPQHF. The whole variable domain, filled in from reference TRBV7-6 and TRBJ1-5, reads GAGVSQSPRYKVTKRGQDVALRCDPISGHVSLYWYRQALGQGPEFLTYFNYEAQQDKSGLPNDRFSAERPEGSISTLTIQRTEQRDSAMYRCASSLRLGGQPQHFGDGTRLSIL.

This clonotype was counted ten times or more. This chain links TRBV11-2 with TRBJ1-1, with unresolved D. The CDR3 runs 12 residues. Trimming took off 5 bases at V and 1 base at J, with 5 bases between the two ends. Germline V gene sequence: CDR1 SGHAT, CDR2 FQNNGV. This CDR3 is CASSPRNTEAFF. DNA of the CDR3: TGTGCCAGCAGCCCTAGGAACACTGAAGCTTTCTTT.

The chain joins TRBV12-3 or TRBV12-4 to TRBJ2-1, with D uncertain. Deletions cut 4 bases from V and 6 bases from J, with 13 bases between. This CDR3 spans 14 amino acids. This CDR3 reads CASSSVSQVNEQFF. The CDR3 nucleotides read TGTGCCAGCAGTTCGGTGTCCCAAGTCAATGAGCAGTTCTTC.

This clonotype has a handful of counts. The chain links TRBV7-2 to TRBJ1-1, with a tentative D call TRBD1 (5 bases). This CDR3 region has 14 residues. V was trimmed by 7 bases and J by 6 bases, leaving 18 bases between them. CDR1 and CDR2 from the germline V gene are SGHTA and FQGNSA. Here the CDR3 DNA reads TGTGCCAGCACCCCTTCCGGGGGGGGGGCTGAAGCTTTCTTT. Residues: CASTPSGGGAEAFF.

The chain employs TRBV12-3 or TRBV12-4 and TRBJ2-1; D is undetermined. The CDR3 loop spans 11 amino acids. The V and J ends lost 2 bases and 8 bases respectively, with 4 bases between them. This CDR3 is CASSLSDEQFF. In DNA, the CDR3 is TGTGCCAGCAGTTTATCCGATGAGCAGTTCTTC.

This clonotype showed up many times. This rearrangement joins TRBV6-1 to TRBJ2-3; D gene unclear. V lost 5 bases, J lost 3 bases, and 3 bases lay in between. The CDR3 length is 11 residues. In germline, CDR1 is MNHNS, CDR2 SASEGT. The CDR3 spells CASSQTDTQYF. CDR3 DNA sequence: TGTGCCAGCAGTCAGACAGATACGCAGTATTTT.

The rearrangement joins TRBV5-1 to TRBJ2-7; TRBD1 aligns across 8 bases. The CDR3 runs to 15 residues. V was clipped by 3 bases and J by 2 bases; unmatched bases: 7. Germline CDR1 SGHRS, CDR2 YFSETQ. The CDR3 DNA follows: TGCGCCAGCAGCTCAGGACAGGGACCCCCCTACGAGCAGTACTTC. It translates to CASSSGQGPPYEQYF.

CDR3 residues: CASSYGTGPYEQYF. The CDR3 nucleotides read TGTGCCAGCAGCTATGGGACAGGACCCTACGAGCAGTACTTC. This chain joins TRBV5-4 and TRBJ2-7, with TRBD1 matching 8 bases. Germline assignment: CDR1 SGHNT and CDR2 YYREEE (reference sequence). With V trimmed by 3 bases and J by 2 bases, 4 bases remained unmatched. There are 14 residues in the CDR3.